The clone carrying this TCR beta chain was found a few times. Its specificity is unknown. This entry is derived from a study of CD8 T cells in ankylosing spondylitis. Study-level results: A TCR beta motif of several highly homologous variants seemed to mark ankylosing spondylitis blood.

From the 5' RACE reads, TCRdb called clonotypes with MiXCR, one entry per CDR3 protein. The sample comprises about 700,000 distinct CDR3 sequences, under 20% of which are singletons, and about 19% rests with the top ten. This TCR was sampled from a male donor with ankylosing spondylitis. Sample: blood, either unsorted or a sorted T cell fraction (not recorded which).

The CDR3 sequence is CASMLREQFF. CDR3 sequence (DNA): TGTGCCAGCATGTTGAGGGAGCAGTTCTTC. This chain uses TRBV12-3 or TRBV12-4 with TRBJ2-1; D not resolved. Trimming left V 7 bases short and J 10 bases short, with 8 bases between. The CDR3 spans 10 residues.